This TCR beta chain was obtained from a study of T cell clones after liver transplantation. This clone was recorded once. Germline V gene lookup returns CDR1 MNHEY and CDR2 SMNVEV (reference sequence). CDR3 length: 16 residues. V lost 7 bases, J lost 2 bases, and 19 bases lay in between. Assay used: immunoSEQ multiplex PCR; TCRdb lists only in-frame clones, some missing. The sample carries 7,500 to 9,500 clones, about 80% recorded once. The sequence came from a human donor who received a liver transplant. The V gene is TRBV27, the J gene TRBJ2-3, with D tentatively TRBD1 (5 bases). The starting material was CD8+ T cells from blood, obtained before liver transplant. The CDR3 nucleotides are TGTGCCAGCAAACGCTGGGGCAGGGAAGCCACAGATACGCAGTATTTT. Encoded protein: CASKRWGREATDTQYF.